The next 7 T cell receptor beta chains were all read from a single sample in a study of tumor and adjacent non-tumor tissue in lung cancer. Three rounds of nested PCR, following a modified ARM-PCR protocol, produced the TCRbeta library. TCRdb redid the calling of the multiplex PCR reads with MiXCR, one entry per CDR3 protein. In the table there are roughly 70,000 distinct CDR3 sequences, around two thirds of which are singletons. No cell sorting was done before RNA was extracted from the tissue. More than 3 cm separated this lung sample from the edge of the tumor. The sequenced material came from distant non-tumor lung tissue. Source of these receptors: a woman aged 45-65 years with non-small cell lung cancer.

On this clonotype: A much larger clonotype is one base distant, so this may be a read error. This sequence joins TRBV6-1 and TRBJ2-3; the D gene is possibly TRBD1 (6 bases). The CDR3 consists of 15 residues. Germline CDR1 MNHNS, CDR2 SASEGT. The CDR3, as DNA: TGTGCCAGCAGTCCAGGGGCCCGAGGAACAGATACGCACTATTTT. Its translation is CASSPGARGTDTHYF.

This clonotype has more than one count but fewer than ten. The chain carries TRBV7-9 and TRBJ2-1; D not resolved. With 5 bases removed from V and 9 bases from J, the gap between germline ends came to 14 bases. The CDR3 contains 13 residues. Germline V gene data show CDR1 as SEHNR and CDR2 as FQNEAQ (reference sequence). Here the CDR3 DNA reads TGTGCCAGCAGCCCACGGTCGCCGGGTGAGCAGTTCTTC. This sequence encodes CASSPRSPGEQFF.

This chain connects TRBV11-2 to TRBJ2-3; D gene unclear. With 9 bases removed from V and 5 bases from J, the gap between germline ends came to 12 bases. Germline V gene sequence: CDR1 SGHAT, CDR2 FQNNGV. The length of the CDR3 is 12 residues. The DNA of the CDR3 is TGTGCCAGTAACTATTTGGGAGATACGCAGTATTTT. Residues: CASNYLGDTQYF. The variable domain in full, completed from reference TRBV11-2 and TRBJ2-3, reads EAGVAQSPRYKIIEKRQSVAFWCNPISGHATLYWYQQILGQGPKLLIQFQNNGVVDDSQLPKDRFSAERLKGVDSTLKIQPAKLEDSAVYLCASNYLGDTQYFGPGTRLTVL.

This clonotype has ten or more counts. The chain is built from TRBV20-1 and TRBJ2-7, with TRBD2 identical over 11 bases. J lost 3 bases, V lost 3 bases, and 4 bases had no gene match. Germline CDR1 and CDR2: DFQATT and SNEGSKA (reference sequence). This CDR3 contains 14 residues. The CDR3 sequence: CSARPGLAGYEQYF. The CDR3 nucleotides read TGCAGTGCTAGGCCCGGACTAGCGGGCTACGAGCAGTACTTC.

Remarks on this clonotype: Just one base apart from a much larger clone, this may be a read error. The V gene is TRBV6-2 or TRBV6-3, the J gene TRBJ1-1; TRBD1 is a possible D gene (6 bases). The CDR3 extends over 15 amino acids. The germline gives CDR1 MNHEY, CDR2 SVGEGT. The CDR3 region has the DNA TGTACCAGCAGAAACACCGGCGGGGGCGCGACTGAAGCTTTCTTT. This sequence encodes CTSRNTGGGATEAFF.

This clonotype was seen a single time. A much larger clone is a single base away; this may be a read error. V is TRBV6-5 and J is TRBJ1-2; TRBD1 aligns across 8 bases. J gave up 2 bases and V 7 bases, and 6 bases lay outside the gene matches. Germline CDR1 reads MNHEY; CDR2 reads SVGAGI. The CDR3 runs to 14 residues. The CDR3 DNA sequence: TGTGCCAGCAAACACGGGACAGGCAACTATGGCTACACCTTC. Translation: CASKHGTGNYGYTF.

In the case of this clonotype: Relative to the germline gene, one junction end is altered; a read error may explain this. The CDR3 DNA sequence: TGTGCCTGCGGTAACAGGGGGAGCAATCAGTCCCAGCATTTT. Its translation is CACGNRGSNQSQHF. The rearrangement joins TRBV6-1 to TRBJ1-5; 8 positions match TRBD1. The CDR3 covers 14 residues. From germline, CDR1 is MNHNS and CDR2 SASEGT.